This T cell receptor (beta chain) was sequenced in a study of beta chain features in type 1 diabetes. Study results and limitations: For Type 1 diabetes patients, all four CD4+ subsets carried TCRB CDR3s that were moderately but significantly shorter.

Germline V gives CDR1 MNHEY, CDR2 SMNVEV (reference sequence). The germline V and J ends were trimmed by 5 bases and 3 bases, with 23 bases remaining between them. This CDR3 is 17 amino acids long. Comment on this clone: Its matching antigen is unknown.

Blood was collected once per donor into heparin, averaging about 0.12 L. Sorting gave populations that all exceeded 95% purity. Since all of the isolated RNA was reverse transcribed, expressed TCRB transcripts were what got sequenced. Profiled with immunoSEQ multiplex PCR; TCRdb holds only in-frame clones, not every one. The sample lists tens of thousands of clones; under 50% were seen once. This chain connects TRBV27 to TRBJ2-7; tentative D call: TRBD2 (6 bases). Sequences were obtained from stem cell memory CD4+ T cells from blood. The source is a man aged 25 to 40 with type 1 diabetes. The CDR3 protein is CASSARGGGSPIYEQYF. The CDR3, as DNA: TGTGCCAGCAGTGCCCGCGGAGGAGGGAGTCCTATCTACGAGCAGTACTTC.